This T cell receptor (beta chain) stems from a study of CD8+CD57+ T cells in acquired aplastic anemia (dated by TCRdb to 2017 to 2018). In terms of the full investigation: Extracted DNA from sorted CD4+ and CD8+ cells averaged approximately 3 ug, ranging from about 0.18 to 27.4 ug. A CD8+CD57+ expansion meant a frequency higher than the mean frequency seen in healthy subjects. On the study overall, not on this receptor specifically: No significant difference in CD8+ Simpson's diversity was found between patients and healthy controls (P=0.060). Approximately 27 CD8+ CDR3 sequences were found in both patients and controls but appeared to be highly expressed in patients and within the immunodominant clones of the patients.

Its CDR3 holds 15 amino acids, cysteine through phenylalanine. This entry keeps only the CDR3 DNA: 45 bases, framed from base 1. V drops 5 bases and J drops 7 bases, leaving 20 bases in between. As encoded in the germline V gene (reference sequence), CDR1 is SEHNR while CDR2 is FQNEAQ. Turning to this clonotype: The antigen this receptor binds is unknown. Base qualities are not recorded, but no much larger clone differs from it by a single base.

The patients picked for sequencing were ones in whom flow cytometry had shown an expansion of CD8+CD57+ cells. Every patient had severe acquired aplastic anemia, diagnosed using the International Study of Aplastic Anemia and Agranulocytosis and Camitta criteria. No patient had received any therapy when blood was sampled. TCR repertoires of sorted CD4+ and CD8+ blood T cells from severe aplastic anemia patients and healthy subjects were deep-sequenced in the study. Patients were enrolled under clinicaltrials.gov protocols 00001620, 01623167, 00001397, 00071045, 00081523 and 00961064 in the USA. Ficoll-Paque density gradient centrifugation was used to isolate peripheral blood mononuclear cells. Before DNA extraction, CD4+ and CD8+ T cells were sorted with FACS or magnetic beads. Genomic DNA served as template for TCR beta VDJ combination and CDR3 sequence profiling. An Illumina HiSeq 2000 was the platform used for TCR repertoire sequencing. Turning to the authors' computational methods: Repertoire assessment relied on Simpson's diversity index, CDR3 size and DJ length profiles, and TRBV/TRBJ rearrangement plots. The most abundant DNA sequence in the deep sequencing data was taken as the immunodominant clone. CDR3 amino acid sequences were checked for sharing across subjects and were also compared against the VDJdb database and published repertoires. The raw public reads went through TCRdb reprocessing: fastp at Q25, MiXCR clone calling, in-frame beta chains kept. Here each entry gathers all rows of one CDR3 protein and keeps the most common genes and DNA. The V and J calls here are based on TCRdb, not the publication. The sample table contains around 150,000 distinct CDR3 sequences; only one count was recorded for over 55% of them. 40% to 60% of the sample goes to the ten largest clones.

This clonotype was obtained from a human donor with aplastic anemia. The sequencing input was sorted CD4+, CD8+, or CD8+CD57+ T cells (not recorded which) from PBMCs. The rearranged chain carries TRBV7-9 and TRBJ2-5, with the D gene too uncertain to name. The base sequence is TGTGCCAGCAGCGAAGATGTACCTCCCAGGTGGACCCAGTACTTC. Protein translation: CASSEDVPPRWTQYF.